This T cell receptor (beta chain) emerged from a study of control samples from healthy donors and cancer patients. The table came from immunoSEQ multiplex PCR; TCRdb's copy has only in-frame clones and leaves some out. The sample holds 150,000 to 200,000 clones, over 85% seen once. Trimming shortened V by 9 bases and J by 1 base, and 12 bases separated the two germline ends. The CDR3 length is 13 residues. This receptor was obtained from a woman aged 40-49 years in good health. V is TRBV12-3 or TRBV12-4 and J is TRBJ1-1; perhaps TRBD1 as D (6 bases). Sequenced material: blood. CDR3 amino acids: CASKTGKNTEAFF. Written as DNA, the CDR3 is TGTGCCAGTAAGACAGGAAAGAACACTGAAGCTTTCTTT.